One and the same sample provided the 6 T cell receptor beta chains below, sequenced in a study of blood T cells in healthy people across ages. The second PCR ran roughly 6 to 11 cycles with a sample-barcoded 5' primer and J-beta primers. TCRdb re-derived calls from the 5' RACE reads in MiXCR, one entry per CDR3 protein. Of 650,000 to 950,000 distinct CDR3 sequences listed, around 45% are singletons. Specimen: blood. Receptors were obtained from a man between 60 and 75 years old in good health.

The gene calls are TRBV20-1 and TRBJ2-1; D tentatively reads TRBD1 or TRBD2 (5 bases each). With 4 bases removed from V and 9 bases from J, the gap between germline ends came to 16 bases. This CDR3 comprises 13 residues. Germline V gene data show CDR1 as DFQATT and CDR2 as SNEGSKA (reference sequence). The CDR3 sequence: CSAKGTPNPEQFF. Here the CDR3 DNA reads TGCAGTGCTAAGGGGACCCCCAACCCTGAGCAGTTCTTC.

There are a few counts of this clonotype. This rearrangement joins TRBV28 to TRBJ2-7, with a weak D call TRBD1 (6 bases). Looked up from germline, CDR1 is MDHEN and CDR2 is SYDVKM. Trimming shortened V by 5 bases and J by 4 bases, and 18 bases separated the two germline ends. CDR3 size: 15 residues. This chain's CDR3 is CASSPAGTQGYEQYF. CDR3 sequence (DNA): TGTGCCAGCAGTCCCGCCGGGACACAAGGGTACGAGCAGTACTTC.

The table lists this clonotype with a few counts. The chain links TRBV25-1 to TRBJ2-1; TRBD2 aligns across 13 bases. Unmatched junction bases numbered 5, after V lost 2 bases and J lost 7 bases. From germline, CDR1 is MGHDK and CDR2 SYGVNS. The CDR3 length is 16 residues. DNA for the CDR3: TGTGCCAGCAGTGAAAGGGGACTAGCGGGGAGGAATGAGCAGTTCTTC. Translation: CASSERGLAGRNEQFF.

This chain joins TRBV7-8 and TRBJ2-7; possibly TRBD1 for D (6 bases). Germline V gives CDR1 SGHVS, CDR2 FQNEAQ. Trimming took off 5 bases at V and 8 bases at J, with 13 bases between the two ends. The CDR3 totals 12 residues. As DNA, the CDR3 is TGTGCCAGCAGCCCCCGGACAGACAAGCAGTACTTC. This codes for CASSPRTDKQYF.

This clonotype was seen a few times. The rearrangement joins TRBV28 to TRBJ2-7; D perhaps matches TRBD2 (6 bases). CDR3 length: 14 amino acids. Germline V gene sequence: CDR1 MDHEN, CDR2 SYDVKM. The V and J ends lost 6 bases and 3 bases respectively, with 15 bases between them. The CDR3 bases are TGTGCCAGCAGACCAGTTCCCGGGAGCTACGAGCAGTACTTC. Amino acid sequence: CASRPVPGSYEQYF.

This clonotype has just a few counts. The chain couples TRBV5-6 to TRBJ2-5; 8 bases align to TRBD2. V was pared by 2 bases and J by 1 base, with 4 bases of the junction left unmatched. The V gene's germline CDR1 is SGHDT and CDR2 YYEEEE. The CDR3 runs to 15 residues. The CDR3 spells CASSFASGFQETQYF. In DNA, the CDR3 is TGTGCCAGCAGCTTTGCTAGCGGGTTCCAAGAGACCCAGTACTTC.